This entry lists 26 T cell receptor beta chains sequenced from one sample in a study of CD4 T cells in lung cancer. TCRdb's table, derived via immunoSEQ multiplex PCR, lists solely in-frame clones and lacks some. The sample includes roughly 4,800 clones, 70% to 85% of them seen just once. The source material was lung tumor tissue. These receptors were taken from a man aged 60 to 75 with non-small cell lung cancer.

The chain joins TRBV4-1 to TRBJ2-3; D is possibly TRBD2 (6 bases). CDR3 size: 17 residues. V was cut by 4 bases and J by 1 base, with 18 bases left in between. Germline V CDR1 and CDR2: MGHRA, YSYEKL. The CDR3 sequence is CASSRRPWGDRTDTQYF. In DNA, the CDR3 is TGCGCCAGCAGCCGACGCCCATGGGGGGATCGCACAGATACGCAGTATTTT.

This chain joins TRBV4-2 and TRBJ2-1; 12 nucleotides match TRBD2. This CDR3 comprises 15 residues. V shed 1 base and J 7 bases; nucleotides not matched to a gene: 2. CDR1 and CDR2 from the germline V gene are LGHNA and YNFKEQ. The CDR3 sequence: CASSQALAGGNEQFF. The CDR3 bases are TGTGCCAGCAGCCAAGCACTAGCGGGAGGTAATGAGCAGTTCTTC.

The chain employs TRBV10-3 and TRBJ2-1; TRBD2 aligns across 11 bases. Trimming removed 3 bases from V and 3 bases from J; junction bases left unmatched: 7. The CDR3 covers 17 residues. CDR1 ENHRY and CDR2 SYGVKD come from the germline V gene. The CDR3 DNA is TGTGCCATCAGTGACCCGGGACTAGCGGATATCTACAATGAGCAGTTCTTC. Its protein is CAISDPGLADIYNEQFF.

The chain joins TRBV6-5 to TRBJ2-7; 10 nucleotides line up with TRBD2. The CDR3 totals 15 residues. V lost 4 bases to trimming and J lost 3 bases; unmatched junction nucleotides: 6. In germline, CDR1 is MNHEY, CDR2 SVGAGI. The CDR3 DNA follows: TGTGCCAGCAGTTCCACCGGGACTAGCGTCTACGAGCAGTACTTC. Its protein is CASSSTGTSVYEQYF.

The chain is built from TRBV29-1 and TRBJ1-4; the D gene is possibly TRBD1 (5 bases). Per germline, CDR1 SQVTM and CDR2 ANQGSEA. V shed 4 bases and J shed 7 bases, with 13 bases lying between them. CDR3 length: 13 residues. CDR3 region: CSVVTAGGEKLFF. The DNA of the CDR3 is TGCAGCGTTGTAACGGCGGGGGGTGAAAAACTGTTTTTT.

The chain uses TRBV5-4 and TRBJ2-2; TRBD2 is a possible D gene (7 bases). V was clipped by 3 bases and J by 4 bases, with 19 bases between them. The germline gives CDR1 SGHNT, CDR2 YYREEE (reference sequence). CDR3 size: 17 residues. Here the CDR3 DNA reads TGTGCCAGCAGCTCCCCCCGGGCGGGGGCGGTCACCGGGGAGCTGTTTTTT. Protein sequence: CASSSPRAGAVTGELFF.

The chain is built from TRBV7-3 and TRBJ2-1, with TRBD2 matching 7 bases. V lost 2 bases and J lost 5; bases outside the gene matches: 3. Germline lookup yields CDR1 SGHTA and CDR2 FQGTGA. The CDR3 extends over 14 amino acids. The CDR3 nucleotides are TGTGCCAGCAGCTTAGGTGCGGGAGACAATGAGCAGTTCTTC. The encoded protein is CASSLGAGDNEQFF.

This chain connects TRBV10-1 to TRBJ2-3, with 9 bases that match TRBD2. The CDR3 runs 19 residues. The V gene end was trimmed by 4 bases and the J gene end by 3 bases; junction bases not matched to a gene: 17. The germline CDR1 and CDR2 sequences are WNHNN and SYGVQD (reference sequence). DNA of the CDR3: TGCGCCAGCAGTGGGAAGGTACGGCTAGCGGGAAAGGGGACAGATACGCAGTATTTT. Protein sequence: CASSGKVRLAGKGTDTQYF.

This clone appeared a few times. This CDR3 reads CASSKWGAGDEKLFF. The CDR3, as DNA: TGTGCCAGCAGTAAATGGGGTGCGGGCGACGAAAAACTGTTTTTT. The rearrangement uses TRBV27 and TRBJ1-4; the D is unclear. Germline loops: CDR1 MNHEY, CDR2 SMNVEV (reference sequence). CDR3 length: 15 amino acids. V was pared by 5 bases and J by 8 bases, with 18 bases between.

The chain carries TRBV6-1 and TRBJ1-1, with D perhaps matching TRBD1 (6 bases). Trimming stripped 5 bases from V and 0 bases from J, with 13 bases between. The CDR3 loop spans 15 amino acids. Germline V lookup: CDR1 MNHNS, CDR2 SASEGT. CDR3 DNA sequence: TGTGCCAGCAGTCCTCTCTCAGGGGTGAACACTGAAGCTTTCTTT. Protein: CASSPLSGVNTEAFF.

To note about this clone: Sequence at one end of the junction differs from germline and may be a read error. This chain uses TRBV4-1 with TRBJ1-4, with TRBD1 matching 8 bases. In germline, CDR1 is MGHRA, CDR2 YSYEKL. CDR3 length: 21 residues. CDR3 amino acids: CASSQDGLLGTGSATNEKPFF. The CDR3 DNA follows: TGCGCCAGCAGCCAAGATGGCCTCCTGGGGACAGGATCAGCAACTAATGAAAAACCGTTTTTT.

V gene TRBV4-1 combines with J gene TRBJ1-2, with D perhaps matching TRBD1 (5 bases). Germline CDR1 reads MGHRA; CDR2 reads YSYEKL. Trimming left V 1 base short and J 0 bases short, with 9 bases between. The CDR3 has 15 amino acids. The CDR3 sequence is CASSQGGGSNYGYTF. CDR3 nucleotides: TGCGCCAGCAGCCAAGGCGGGGGATCTAACTATGGCTACACCTTC.

This chain links TRBV9 with TRBJ2-1; 7 nucleotides line up with TRBD2. This CDR3 has 15 residues. Trimming took 8 bases from V and 1 from J; bases not matched to a gene: 9. In germline, CDR1 is SGDLS, CDR2 YYNGEE. CDR3 loop: CASGGGGGSYNEQFF. As DNA, the CDR3 is TGTGCCAGTGGGGGGGGAGGCGGGTCCTACAATGAGCAGTTCTTC.

This clone was seen a single time. This sequence joins TRBV19 and TRBJ1-2; 9 bases line up with TRBD1. There are 14 residues in the CDR3. CDR1 is LNHDA and CDR2 is SQIVND in the germline V gene (reference sequence). J lost 6 bases, V lost 8 bases, and 10 bases had no gene match. CDR3: CASEIQGARNGYTF. The CDR3 DNA is TGTGCCAGTGAGATACAGGGGGCAAGAAATGGCTACACCTTC.

This clone was seen only a few times. CDR3 protein: CASKEGARHTEAFF. The CDR3, as DNA: TGTGCCAGCAAAGAGGGGGCACGGCACACTGAAGCTTTCTTT. The V and J genes are TRBV6-1 and TRBJ1-1; TRBD1 agrees at 7 bases. V was pared by 7 bases and J by 3 bases, with 8 bases of the junction left unmatched. Germline CDR1 and CDR2: MNHNS and SASEGT. The length of the CDR3 is 14 residues.

This clone was seen a single time. This sequence joins TRBV9 and TRBJ2-3; D may be TRBD1 (6 bases). Trimming stripped 0 bases from V and 3 bases from J, with 11 bases between. Germline assignment: CDR1 SGDLS and CDR2 YYNGEE. This CDR3 is built from 15 residues. The CDR3: CASSVAGDETDTQYF. The CDR3 DNA reads as TGTGCCAGCAGCGTAGCAGGGGACGAGACAGATACGCAGTATTTT.

The rearrangement uses TRBV7-9 and TRBJ1-1, with 9 bases lining up with TRBD1. Germline V gene sequence: CDR1 SEHNR, CDR2 FQNEAQ (reference sequence). CDR3 size: 17 residues. Germline trimming cut 4 bases from V and 9 bases from J; bases unmatched to any gene: 18. The CDR3 region is CASSSGQGNRVLKKAFF. In DNA form, the CDR3 reads TGTGCCAGCAGCTCCGGACAGGGGAATCGGGTCCTCAAAAAAGCTTTCTTT.

This rearrangement joins TRBV6-5 to TRBJ2-5, with D possibly being TRBD2 (7 bases). Trimming removed 5 bases from V and 1 base from J, with 11 bases in between. CDR1 is MNHEY, CDR2 SVGAGI, per germline. The CDR3 runs to 14 residues. This chain's CDR3 is CASSQRGAQETQYF. CDR3 DNA: TGTGCCAGCAGTCAACGGGGGGCCCAAGAGACCCAGTACTTC.

The J gene is TRBJ2-3, the V gene TRBV6-1; 12 bases map to TRBD2. J was trimmed by 5 bases and V by 1 base; bases with no gene match: 4. Per the germline V gene, CDR1 is MNHNS and CDR2 is SASEGT. This CDR3 contains 16 residues. The CDR3 reads CASSEVLGLAGDTQYF. The CDR3 DNA is TGTGCCAGCAGTGAAGTCCTGGGACTAGCGGGAGATACGCAGTATTTT.

V gene TRBV5-5 combines with J gene TRBJ1-2; 8 positions match TRBD1. V was clipped by 0 bases and J by 2 bases; unmatched bases: 6. Germline values: CDR1 SGHKS, CDR2 YYEKEE (reference sequence). The CDR3 length is 16 residues. The CDR3 sequence is CASSLAADRANYGYTF. CDR3 in DNA: TGTGCCAGCAGCTTGGCGGCGGACAGGGCGAACTATGGCTACACCTTC.

The genes are TRBV9 and TRBJ2-5; 7 bases fit TRBD2. The CDR3 length is 14 residues. With 7 bases clipped from V and 3 bases from J, the junction kept 9 bases outside the gene matches. The V gene's germline CDR1 is SGDLS and CDR2 YYNGEE. The CDR3: CASGGGVPKETQYF. As DNA, the CDR3 is TGTGCCAGCGGGGGGGGAGTCCCCAAAGAGACCCAGTACTTC.

The chain is built from TRBV30 and TRBJ2-2; 8 nucleotides line up with TRBD1. V was clipped by 2 bases and J by 5 bases; unmatched bases: 7. The CDR3 runs 15 residues. Germline V CDR1 and CDR2: GTSNPN, SVGIG (reference sequence). CDR3 nucleotides: TGTGCCTGGAGTAGGTCAGGGGGCGGGACCGGGGAGCTGTTTTTT. Translating it yields CAWSRSGGGTGELFF.

This clone is medium-sized within its sample. The chain has TRBV6-5 and TRBJ2-5; a weak D match, TRBD2 (5 bases). Germline V gene sequence: CDR1 MNHEY, CDR2 SVGAGI. V lost 5 bases and J lost 5, with 15 bases in between. The CDR3 consists of 14 residues. CDR3 DNA: TGTGCCAGCAGTCCGGGAATTGGCCAGGAGACCCAGTACTTC. Amino acid sequence: CASSPGIGQETQYF.

J is TRBJ2-7 and V is TRBV11-1; the match to TRBD1 covers 7 bases. The germline CDR1 and CDR2 sequences are SGHAT and FQDESV (reference sequence). After removal of 5 bases from V and 6 bases from J, the junction contained 10 bases not matched to a gene. The CDR3 is made up of 14 amino acids. The CDR3 DNA follows: TGTGCCAGCAGCCCTAAACCGACAGGGATCGAGCAGTACTTC. Translated, it gives CASSPKPTGIEQYF. Full variable domain (remainder filled in from reference TRBV11-1 and TRBJ2-7): EAEVAQSPRYKITEKSQAVAFWCDPISGHATLYWYRQILGQGPELLVQFQDESVVDDSQLPKDRFSAERLKGVDSTLKIQPAELGDSAMYLCASSPKPTGIEQYFGPGTRLTVT.

The gene calls are TRBV19 and TRBJ2-7; TRBD2 aligns across 11 bases. Germline V gene sequence: CDR1 LNHDA, CDR2 SQIVND (reference sequence). J gave up 0 bases and V 4 bases, and 5 bases lay outside the gene matches. The CDR3 has 16 amino acids. CDR3 nucleotide sequence: TGTGCCAGTAGTACCCGACTAGCGGGGATCTCCTACGAGCAGTACTTC. It is translated as CASSTRLAGISYEQYF.

This clone was picked up a small number of times. This chain links TRBV30 with TRBJ1-1, with D possibly being TRBD1 (5 bases). CDR1 and CDR2 from the germline V gene are GTSNPN and SVGIG (reference sequence). Deletions cut 1 base from V and 0 bases from J, with 12 bases between. The CDR3 runs 15 residues. The CDR3 bases are TGTGCCTGGAGTGGCAGGGTTGCATTGAACACTGAAGCTTTCTTT. This encodes CAWSGRVALNTEAFF.